The 21 T cell receptor beta chains in this list originate from one sample, sequenced in a study of shared clonotypes between healthy human individuals (dated by TCRdb to the early 2020s). Receptors were amplified or captured by the immunoSEQ multiplex PCR assay. TCRdb stores this immuneACCESS table with in-frame sequences only. Part of the clones is absent; in the studies checked, under half of the shortfall reflects unresolved V genes, and no reason is known for the rest. For this sample there are about 690,000 clones; around 91% appear just once. The top ten clones comprise 30% to 35% of the sample. The sequencing input was memory CD8+ T cells from PBMCs. Interpreted using the paper, the cell subset or site label stands for: CD45RO+ cells pooled with CCR7-negative TemRA cells. The receptors were gathered from a young man in good health. Some clones in this sample may be carry-over from other donors' samples.

The gene calls are TRBV28 and TRBJ2-5; the D is unclear. Germline values: CDR1 MDHEN, CDR2 SYDVKM. This CDR3 is built from 11 residues. Deletions cut 4 bases from V and 4 bases from J, with 4 bases between. The CDR3, as DNA: TGTGCCAGCAGTTCTGTAGAGACCCAGTACTTC. Translation gives CASSSVETQYF.

The CDR3 coding sequence is TGTGCCAGCAGTGAGGCGGGAGCCGCCTACGAGCAGTACTTC. It translates to CASSEAGAAYEQYF. The chain employs TRBV2 and TRBJ2-7; 7 bases align to TRBD2. The trim removed 3 bases at V and 2 bases at J, leaving 4 bases unmatched. Germline CDR1 is SNHLY and CDR2 is FYNNEI. CDR3 length: 14 residues.

The chain is built from TRBV15 and TRBJ1-5, with 7 bases aligning to TRBD1. CDR3 size: 13 residues. Germline V gives CDR1 LNHNV, CDR2 YYDKDF (reference sequence). V trimming: 8 bases; J trimming: 7 bases; junction bases outside the gene matches: 8. The CDR3 reads CATATGTRQPQHF. In DNA, the CDR3 is TGTGCCACCGCGACAGGGACGCGACAGCCCCAGCATTTT.

CDR3 DNA sequence: TGTGCCAGCAGCTATGGTGGACAGCCCCCCTACGAGCAGTACTTC. This sequence encodes CASSYGGQPPYEQYF. The chain links TRBV5-4 to TRBJ2-7; possible D gene TRBD1, 6 bases. This CDR3 is 15 amino acids long. In germline, CDR1 is SGHNT, CDR2 YYREEE (reference sequence). Trimming took off 3 bases at V and 2 bases at J, with 15 bases between the two ends.

This chain's CDR3 is CASSFPSVRVAEQYF. The CDR3 DNA follows: TGTGCCAGCAGTTTCCCTAGCGTAAGGGTCGCCGAGCAGTACTTC. The chain uses TRBV28 and TRBJ2-7; weak D call: TRBD2 (6 bases). Germline V lookup: CDR1 MDHEN, CDR2 SYDVKM. The CDR3 totals 15 residues. Trimming pared 3 bases from V and 6 bases from J, leaving 18 bases between.

The gene calls are TRBV2 and TRBJ2-7; D might be TRBD2 (5 bases). The CDR3 has 13 amino acids. V dropped 6 bases and J dropped 4 bases, with 13 bases sitting between them. The germline V gene has CDR1 SNHLY and CDR2 FYNNEI. As DNA, the CDR3 is TGTGCCAGCAGCAGGACGGGGAGTTACGAGCAGTACTTC. Translation gives CASSRTGSYEQYF.

Of note for this clone: The sample contains more than one DNA sequence encoding this CDR3. This chain links TRBV10-1 with TRBJ1-5; D gene ambiguous. This CDR3 contains 12 residues. Germline-derived CDR1 and CDR2 are WNHNN and SYGVQD (reference sequence). V was cut by 2 bases and J by 2 bases, with 1 base left in between. CDR3 sequence reads: CASSEGNQPQHF. CDR3 nucleotides: TGCGCCAGCAGTGAGGGCAATCAGCCCCAGCATTTT.

The rearrangement links TRBV4-3 to TRBJ2-1; 8 bases fit TRBD1. Trimming at V came to 0 bases and at J to 5 bases, leaving 9 bases not matched to a gene. Germline values: CDR1 LGHNA, CDR2 YSLEER. The CDR3 sequence is 17 residues long. CDR3 sequence: CASSQDIGQGRDNEQFF. The CDR3 DNA is TGCGCCAGCAGCCAAGATATCGGACAGGGAAGGGACAATGAGCAGTTCTTC.

The rearrangement uses TRBV27 and TRBJ1-5; D is possibly TRBD1 (5 bases). V shed 7 bases and J shed 1 base, with 11 bases lying between them. Germline CDR1 is MNHEY and CDR2 is SMNVEV (reference sequence). The CDR3 loop spans 14 amino acids. The chain's CDR3 is CASTTGGSNQPQHF. The CDR3, as DNA: TGTGCCAGCACCACGGGGGGGAGCAATCAGCCCCAGCATTTT.

The chain uses TRBV7-8 and TRBJ1-2; possibly TRBD1 for D (6 bases). Germline CDR1 is SGHVS and CDR2 is FQNEAQ. V was pared by 3 bases and J by 5 bases, with 22 bases between. The CDR3 loop spans 17 amino acids. CDR3: CASSFRTNPVGAYGYTF. The DNA for the CDR3 is TGTGCCAGCAGCTTTAGGACCAATCCCGTGGGGGCGTATGGCTACACCTTC.

This clone was counted once. V usage is TRBV4-1 and J usage is TRBJ1-5; the D gene is possibly TRBD1 (5 bases). Trimming took 2 bases from V and 8 from J, leaving 16 bases between them. CDR3 length: 15 amino acids. Germline CDR1 and CDR2: MGHRA and YSYEKL. CDR3 coding DNA: TGCGCCAGCAGCCAACCGAGGGAGGGGTGGAAGCCCCAGCATTTT. Its translation: CASSQPREGWKPQHF.

The chain uses TRBV29-1 and TRBJ2-7; possible D gene TRBD1, 6 bases. The CDR3 contains 14 residues. Germline assignment: CDR1 SQVTM and CDR2 ANQGSEA. The V and J ends lost 3 bases and 7 bases respectively, with 19 bases between them. CDR3 protein: CSVDPGHHPGEQYF. The CDR3 DNA follows: TGCAGCGTTGACCCGGGACACCATCCCGGGGAGCAGTACTTC.

The chain has TRBV11-2 and TRBJ2-4, with D possibly TRBD1 on 6 matching bases. Germline V gene lookup returns CDR1 SGHAT and CDR2 FQNNGV. The CDR3 loop spans 14 amino acids. V was clipped by 5 bases and J by 3 bases, with 11 bases between them. CDR3 DNA sequence: TGTGCCAGCAGCCCGGGACACCGCAAAAACATTCAGTACTTC. Amino acid sequence: CASSPGHRKNIQYF.

This clone was picked up a small number of times. The rearrangement links TRBV5-4 to TRBJ1-1, with TRBD1 as a possible D gene (6 bases). V was shortened by 5 bases and J by 3 bases, with 14 bases between the two germline ends. Germline lookup yields CDR1 SGHNT and CDR2 YYREEE (reference sequence). The CDR3 runs to 14 residues. This CDR3 is CASRDNRVYTEAFF. The CDR3, as DNA: TGTGCCAGCAGGGATAACAGGGTTTACACTGAAGCTTTCTTT.

V and J are TRBV19 and TRBJ2-7, with no clear D. Trimming removed 8 bases at V and 3 bases at J, with 17 bases between. The CDR3 spans 14 residues. In germline, CDR1 is LNHDA, CDR2 SQIVND (reference sequence). CDR3 loop: CASGGGDLGYEQYF. The DNA for the CDR3 is TGTGCCAGTGGCGGTGGGGATTTAGGCTACGAGCAGTACTTC.

J is TRBJ2-3 and V is TRBV6-1; no clear D gene. This CDR3 region has 13 residues. Germline V gene data show CDR1 as MNHNS and CDR2 as SASEGT. V was cut by 2 bases and J by 3 bases, with 6 bases left in between. The CDR3 reads CASSERRTDTQYF. The CDR3 bases are TGTGCCAGCAGTGAAAGGCGGACAGATACGCAGTATTTT.

This sequence joins TRBV6-1 and TRBJ2-3; D is perhaps TRBD2 (6 bases). Trimming took 1 base from V and 4 from J, leaving 15 bases between them. There are 16 residues in the CDR3. CDR1 and CDR2 from the germline V gene are MNHNS and SASEGT. The CDR3 region has the DNA TGTGCCAGCAGTGAAGGGGGAGGTAGCGGATCAGATACGCAGTATTTT. It translates to CASSEGGGSGSDTQYF.

This clone was seen a single time. V is TRBV6-1 and J is TRBJ2-7; D is possibly TRBD1 or TRBD2 (7 bases each). Looked up from germline, CDR1 is MNHNS and CDR2 is SASEGT. V was clipped by 2 bases and J by 2 bases, with 25 bases between them. The CDR3 sequence is 19 residues long. The CDR3 region has the DNA TGTGCCAGCAGTGAATCAGGGGGGAGTCCGGGAGGTTCCCCCTACGAGCAGTACTTC. It encodes CASSESGGSPGGSPYEQYF.

The chain links TRBV30 to TRBJ1-1; D is ambiguous. The CDR3 is made up of 10 amino acids. Trimming removed 4 bases at V and 7 bases at J, with 7 bases between. The germline CDR1 and CDR2 sequences are GTSNPN and SVGIG (reference sequence). The CDR3 DNA follows: TGTGCCTGGAAGCTCGGTGAAGCTTTCTTT. Its protein is CAWKLGEAFF.

V gene TRBV6-5 combines with J gene TRBJ2-7, with TRBD1 matching over 8 bases. Trimming removed 5 bases from V and 6 bases from J; junction bases left unmatched: 3. Germline V CDR1 and CDR2: MNHEY, SVGAGI. This CDR3 is built from 12 residues. This CDR3 is CASSTDRGEQYF. In DNA form, the CDR3 reads TGTGCCAGCAGTACAGACAGGGGCGAGCAGTACTTC.

This chain uses TRBV7-8 with TRBJ1-5; 10 nucleotides line up with TRBD1. The CDR3 covers 14 residues. J was trimmed by 4 bases and V by 5 bases; bases with no gene match: 2. The V gene's germline CDR1 is SGHVS and CDR2 FQNEAQ. The DNA for the CDR3 is TGTGCCAGCAGCGGGACAGGGGTTAATCAGCCCCAGCATTTT. Translation: CASSGTGVNQPQHF.